These 15 T cell receptor beta chains were sequenced from one sample in a study of CXCR3 chemokines and chemotherapy response in bladder cancer. TCRdb re-called the PCR reads through MiXCR, storing one row per CDR3 protein. The profile shows under 2,500 distinct CDR3 sequences, more than 15% of them singletons. The material was obtained from a patient whose treatment included neoadjuvant chemotherapy. These receptors were obtained from a human donor with bladder cancer that responded to neoadjuvant chemotherapy.

This clonotype was found many times. The chain couples TRBV11-2 to TRBJ1-5; the D is unclear. This CDR3 comprises 13 residues. CDR1 is SGHAT and CDR2 is FQNNGV in the germline V gene. Trimming left V 4 bases short and J 0 bases short, with 4 bases between. The CDR3 DNA sequence: TGTGCCAGCAGCTCGTATAGCAATCAGCCCCAGCATTTT. It codes for CASSSYSNQPQHF.

Sample share makes this clonotype medium-sized. This rearrangement joins TRBV29-1 to TRBJ2-1; D gene ambiguous. The germline gives CDR1 SQVTM, CDR2 ANQGSEA. Trimming removed 4 bases from V and 10 bases from J, with 8 bases in between. This CDR3 has 10 residues. DNA of the CDR3: TGCAGCGTTGCTCGAACCGAGCAGTTCTTC. It codes for CSVARTEQFF.

To note about this clonotype: The likely explanation is a read error, given a far larger clone one base away. The chain employs TRBV6-5 and TRBJ2-3; TRBD1 matches 9 bases. Germline V lookup: CDR1 MNHEY, CDR2 SVGAGI. V dropped 5 bases and J dropped 1; count of bases not matched to a gene: 4. The length of the CDR3 is 15 residues. In DNA, the CDR3 is TGTGCCAGCAGTGCCCGGACAGGGGGCACAGATACGCAGTATTTT. Translated: CASSARTGGTDTQYF.

By its share, this clonotype is medium-sized. The rearrangement uses TRBV27 and TRBJ2-1; the match to TRBD2 covers 7 bases. Germline V CDR1 and CDR2: MNHEY, SMNVEV (reference sequence). This CDR3 region has 14 residues. The V gene end was trimmed by 6 bases and the J gene end by 6 bases; junction bases not matched to a gene: 8. The CDR3 loop is CASSPTSPPNEQFF. In DNA form, the CDR3 reads TGTGCCAGCAGCCCGACTAGCCCCCCCAATGAGCAGTTCTTC.

Note on this clonotype: A far larger clone is off by one base, so a read error is likely. The chain recombines TRBV7-2 with TRBJ1-5; D perhaps matches TRBD1 (5 bases). Trimming stripped 5 bases from V and 2 bases from J, with 13 bases between. CDR3 length: 15 residues. The germline V gene encodes CDR1 SGHTA and CDR2 FQGNSA. The CDR3 here is CASSPAGGGNQPQHF. The CDR3 region has the DNA TGTGCCAGCAGCCCGGCCGGGGGTGGCAATCAGCCCCAGCATTTT. The full variable domain, rest sourced from reference TRBV7-2 and TRBJ1-5, is GAGVSQSPSNKVTEKGKDVELRCDPISGHTALYWYRQSLGQGLEFLIYFQGNSAPDKSGLPSDRFSAERTGGSVSTLTIQRTQQEDSAVYLCASSPAGGGNQPQHFGDGTRLSIL.

Concerning this clonotype: A far larger clone is just one base off, so this is likely a read error. The chain links TRBV6-5 to TRBJ2-3; possible D gene TRBD1, 6 bases. The germline gives CDR1 MNHEY, CDR2 SVGAGI. V shed 8 bases and J shed 7 bases, with 16 bases lying between them. This CDR3 has 13 amino acids. The CDR3 is CASSSGQTNTQYF. The CDR3 DNA follows: TGTGCCAGCTCATCTGGACAGACAAATACGCAGTATTTT.

This clonotype has a count of ten or more. The V gene is TRBV12-3 or TRBV12-4, the J gene TRBJ1-5; possible D gene TRBD1, 6 bases. Trimming left V 6 bases short and J 4 bases short, with 25 bases between. The CDR3 totals 18 residues. In nucleotides, the CDR3 is TGTGCCAGCAGCCGATCCGGGGGGGGCAGGTTTCGGAATCAGCCCCAGCATTTT. Translated, it gives CASSRSGGGRFRNQPQHF.

This clonotype appeared many times. The chain carries TRBV28 and TRBJ2-3; D is ambiguous. Trimming cost V 2 bases and J 0 bases, with 6 bases left between them. The germline gives CDR1 MDHEN, CDR2 SYDVKM. The CDR3 sequence is 14 residues long. CDR3 in amino acids: CASSLRSSTDTQYF. The CDR3 nucleotides read TGTGCCAGCAGTTTAAGATCAAGCACAGATACGCAGTATTTT.

This clonotype rates as medium-sized. The V call is TRBV18, the J call TRBJ1-1, with D maybe TRBD1 (5 bases). This CDR3 spans 16 amino acids. Looked up from germline, CDR1 is KGHSH and CDR2 is LQKENI. Trimming shortened V by 0 bases and J by 5 bases, and 16 bases separated the two germline ends. The CDR3 DNA sequence: TGTGCCAGCTCACCACCGGCCAGGGTCTTAAGGACTGAAGCTTTCTTT. Its translation is CASSPPARVLRTEAFF.

Worth noting for this clonotype: This likely came from a read error, as a far larger clone is one base away. For the CDR3, the DNA is TGTGCCAGCAGTGAGGGGGCCAATGGCTACACCTTC. This codes for CASSEGANGYTF. This chain connects TRBV6-1 to TRBJ1-2; possibly TRBD1 for D (6 bases). There are 12 residues in the CDR3. Germline assignment: CDR1 MNHNS and CDR2 SASEGT. V was trimmed by 3 bases and J by 6 bases, leaving 8 bases between them.

This clonotype was seen more than once but under ten times. This sequence is one base from a far larger clone and is likely a read error. This chain uses TRBV6-5 with TRBJ1-2; D not certain. Germline CDR1 and CDR2: MNHEY and SVGAGI. V dropped 4 bases and J dropped 3 bases, with 15 bases sitting between them. This CDR3 is 15 amino acids long. The CDR3 is CASSSRPGGDYGYTF. The CDR3 DNA is TGTGCCAGCAGTTCCCGACCGGGCGGGGACTATGGCTACACCTTC.

By sample fraction, this clonotype is medium-sized. CDR3 DNA sequence: TGTGCCAGCAGCTTTGGAGTAGCTTCTAGCACAGATACGCAGTATTTT. Translating gives CASSFGVASSTDTQYF. V usage is TRBV5-6 and J usage is TRBJ2-3; no definite D call. The V end was cut by 2 bases, the J end by 0 bases, with 13 bases between. Per the germline V gene, CDR1 is SGHDT and CDR2 is YYEEEE. The CDR3 has 16 amino acids.

The chain combines TRBV6-1 with TRBJ2-1; TRBD1 matches 11 bases. Unmatched junction bases numbered 16, after V lost 8 bases and J lost 10 bases. This CDR3 is built from 16 residues. Germline-derived CDR1 and CDR2 are MNHNS and SASEGT. The CDR3 DNA reads as TGTGCCAGCTGTAGGGGTCCGGGACAGGGGGGTGGAGAGCAGTTCTTC. As protein: CASCRGPGQGGGEQFF.

By proportion, this clonotype is large (0.1 to 1%). The CDR3 DNA reads as TGTGCCAGCAGCTCCCCGACTAGCGGGAGGCATCCCACTGGCACAGATACGCAGTATTTT. Translation gives CASSSPTSGRHPTGTDTQYF. This sequence joins TRBV7-2 and TRBJ2-3; TRBD2 matches 13 bases. The germline gives CDR1 SGHTA, CDR2 FQGNSA. CDR3 size: 20 residues. V lost 4 bases to trimming and J lost 1 base; unmatched junction nucleotides: 14.

This clonotype ranks as medium-sized. V gene TRBV11-2 combines with J gene TRBJ2-5, with D possibly being TRBD2 (5 bases). Germline V gene data show CDR1 as SGHAT and CDR2 as FQNNGV. With 0 bases removed from V and 9 bases from J, the gap between germline ends came to 20 bases. This CDR3 comprises 16 residues. CDR3 bases: TGTGCCAGCAGCTTAGATTTTCGGTTACTCTCGGAGGCCCAGTACTTC. Amino acids: CASSLDFRLLSEAQYF.